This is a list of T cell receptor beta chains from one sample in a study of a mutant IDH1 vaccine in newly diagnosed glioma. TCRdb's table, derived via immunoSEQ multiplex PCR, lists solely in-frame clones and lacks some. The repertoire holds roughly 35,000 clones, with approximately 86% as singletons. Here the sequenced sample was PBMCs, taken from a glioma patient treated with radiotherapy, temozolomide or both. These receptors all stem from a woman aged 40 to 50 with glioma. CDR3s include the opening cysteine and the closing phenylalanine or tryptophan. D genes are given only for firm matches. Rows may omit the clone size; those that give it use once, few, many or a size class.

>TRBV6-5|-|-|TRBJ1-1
CASSYSPSRDTEAFF
TGTGCCAGCAGTTACTCCCCGAGCAGGGACACTGAAGCTTTCTTT
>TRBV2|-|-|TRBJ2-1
CASRAATSDNEQFF
TGTGCCAGCAGGGCGGCTACTTCTGACAATGAGCAGTTCTTC
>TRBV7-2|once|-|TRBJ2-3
CASSSAPGTPGMDTQYF
TGTGCCAGCAGCTCGGCTCCCGGGACCCCTGGAATGGATACGCAGTATTTT
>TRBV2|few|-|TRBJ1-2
CAAQVAYGYTF
TGTGCCGCGCAGGTGGCCTATGGCTACACCTTC
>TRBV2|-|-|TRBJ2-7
CASSAGGSYEQYF
TGTGCCAGCAGCGCTGGGGGTTCCTACGAGCAGTACTTC
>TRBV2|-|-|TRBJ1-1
CASRDRTEAFF
TGTGCCAGCAGGGATCGCACTGAAGCTTTCTTT
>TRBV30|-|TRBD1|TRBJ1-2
CAWSGTGWGIYGYTF
TGTGCCTGGAGTGGGACAGGGTGGGGGATCTATGGCTACACCTTC
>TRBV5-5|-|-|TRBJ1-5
CASSLDPRVGISNQPQHF
TGTGCCAGCAGCTTGGACCCACGGGTCGGGATCAGCAATCAGCCCCAGCATTTT
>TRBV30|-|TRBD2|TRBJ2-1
CAWKLAGDYNEQFF
TGTGCCTGGAAGCTAGCGGGAGACTACAATGAGCAGTTCTTC
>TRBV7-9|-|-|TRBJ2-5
CASSFPASETQYF
TGTGCCAGCAGCTTTCCCGCAAGCGAGACCCAGTACTTC
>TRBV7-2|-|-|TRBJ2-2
CASSPKWINTGELFF
TGTGCCAGCAGCCCAAAATGGATAAACACCGGGGAGCTGTTTTTT
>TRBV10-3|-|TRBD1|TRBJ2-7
CAITQTRDSYEQYF
TGTGCCATCACCCAGACCCGGGACAGTTACGAGCAGTACTTC
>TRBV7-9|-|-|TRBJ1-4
CASSFPGVEKLFF
TGTGCCAGCAGCTTCCCAGGGGTTGAAAAACTGTTTTTT
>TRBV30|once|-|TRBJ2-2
CAWSVLTNTGELFF
TGTGCCTGGAGTGTTCTTACGAACACCGGGGAGCTGTTTTTT
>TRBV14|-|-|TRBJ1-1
CASSQGNTEAFF
TGTGCCAGCAGCCAAGGGAACACTGAAGCTTTCTTT
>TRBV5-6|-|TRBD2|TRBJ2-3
CASTAYWGTSGGTTDTQYF
TGTGCCAGCACCGCTTACTGGGGCACTAGCGGGGGGACCACAGATACGCAGTATTTT
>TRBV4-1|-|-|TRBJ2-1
CASSQFPGPTYNEQFF
TGCGCCAGCAGCCAATTTCCGGGACCTACATACAATGAGCAGTTCTTC